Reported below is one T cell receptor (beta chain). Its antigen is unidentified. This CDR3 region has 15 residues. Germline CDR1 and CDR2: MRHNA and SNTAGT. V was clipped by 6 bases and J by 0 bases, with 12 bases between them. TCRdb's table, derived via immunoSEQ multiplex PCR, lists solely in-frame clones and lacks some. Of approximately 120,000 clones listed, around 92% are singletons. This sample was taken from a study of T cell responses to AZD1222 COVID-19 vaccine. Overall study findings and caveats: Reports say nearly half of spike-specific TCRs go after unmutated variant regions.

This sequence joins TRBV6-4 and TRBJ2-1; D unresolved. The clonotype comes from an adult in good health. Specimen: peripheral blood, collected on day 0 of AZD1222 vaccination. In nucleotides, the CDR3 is TGTGCCAGCAGCCTCCGGGCAGACTCCTACAATGAGCAGTTCTTC. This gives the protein CASSLRADSYNEQFF.